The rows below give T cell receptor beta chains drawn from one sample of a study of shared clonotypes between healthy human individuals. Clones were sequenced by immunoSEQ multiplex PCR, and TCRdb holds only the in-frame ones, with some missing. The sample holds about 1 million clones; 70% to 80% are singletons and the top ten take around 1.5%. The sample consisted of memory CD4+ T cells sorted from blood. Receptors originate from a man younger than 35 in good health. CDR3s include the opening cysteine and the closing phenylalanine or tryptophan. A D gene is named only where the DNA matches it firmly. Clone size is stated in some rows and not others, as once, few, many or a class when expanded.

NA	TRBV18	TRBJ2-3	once	CASSPTSTDTQYF	TGTGCCAGCTCACCTACTAGCACAGATACGCAGTATTTT
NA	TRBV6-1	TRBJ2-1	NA	CASSEGGVSYNEQFF	TGTGCCAGCAGTGAAGGAGGCGTGTCCTACAATGAGCAGTTCTTC
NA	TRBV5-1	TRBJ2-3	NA	CASSLRASDTQYF	TGCGCCAGCAGCTTGAGGGCTTCCGATACGCAGTATTTT
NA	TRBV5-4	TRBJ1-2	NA	CASSARSGGWDGYTF	TGTGCCAGCAGCGCGCGGAGTGGGGGGTGGGATGGCTACACCTTC
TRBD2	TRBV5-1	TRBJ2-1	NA	CASSSGGGRGFDEQFF	TGCGCCAGCAGCTCGGGAGGGGGGCGCGGCTTCGATGAGCAGTTCTTC
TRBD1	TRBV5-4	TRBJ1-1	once	CASSSTGGSSNTEAFF	TGTGCCAGCAGCTCCACAGGGGGCTCCTCGAACACTGAAGCTTTCTTT
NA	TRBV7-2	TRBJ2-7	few	CASSLEVGGTYEQYF	TGTGCCAGCAGCTTAGAAGTAGGCGGGACCTACGAGCAGTACTTC
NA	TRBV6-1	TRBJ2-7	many	CASRPTGYEQYF	TGTGCCAGCAGACCCACAGGGTACGAGCAGTACTTC
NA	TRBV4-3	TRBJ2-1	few	CASSQELYNEQFF	TGCGCCAGCAGCCAAGAGTTGTACAATGAGCAGTTCTTC
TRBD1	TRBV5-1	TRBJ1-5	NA	CASSPDPGGNQPQHF	TGCGCCAGCAGCCCGGATCCAGGGGGTAATCAGCCCCAGCATTTT
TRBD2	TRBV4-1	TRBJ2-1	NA	CASSQVLTSGGAGNEQFF	TGCGCCAGCAGCCAAGTCCTAACTAGCGGGGGGGCAGGCAATGAGCAGTTCTTC
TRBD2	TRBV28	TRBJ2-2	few	CASSGGGDTGELFF	TGTGCCAGCAGCGGCGGGGGGGACACCGGGGAGCTGTTTTTT
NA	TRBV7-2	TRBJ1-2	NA	CASSSGSFYGYTF	TGTGCCAGCAGCTCGGGGTCATTCTATGGCTACACCTTC
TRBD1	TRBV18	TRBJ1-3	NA	CASSPPYGTGVSGNTIYF	TGTGCCAGCTCACCACCCTACGGGACAGGCGTCTCTGGAAACACCATATATTTT
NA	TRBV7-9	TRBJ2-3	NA	CASRPTWDSTDTQYF	TGTGCCAGCAGACCCACATGGGACAGCACAGATACGCAGTATTTT
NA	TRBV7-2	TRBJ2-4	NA	CASSLIGRDIQYF	TGTGCCAGCAGCTTAATCGGTCGGGACATTCAGTACTTC
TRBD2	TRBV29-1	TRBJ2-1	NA	CSVSGTSVYNEQFF	TGCAGCGTGTCCGGGACTAGCGTTTACAATGAGCAGTTCTTC
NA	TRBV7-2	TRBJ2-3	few	CASSPGVGTDTQYF	TGTGCCAGCAGCCCAGGGGTCGGCACAGATACGCAGTATTTT
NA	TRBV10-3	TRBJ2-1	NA	CAITSGGINEQFF	TGTGCCATCACATCTGGGGGTATCAATGAGCAGTTCTTC
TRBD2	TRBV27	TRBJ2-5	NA	CASSYSGGGGQETQYF	TGTGCCAGCAGTTACTCGGGCGGGGGAGGGCAAGAGACCCAGTACTTC
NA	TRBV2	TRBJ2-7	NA	CASRDPGAYEQYF	TGTGCCAGCAGAGATCCAGGGGCCTACGAGCAGTACTTC
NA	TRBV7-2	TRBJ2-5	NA	CASSLAGLYQETQYF	TGTGCCAGCAGCTTAGCGGGCCTGTACCAAGAGACCCAGTACTTC
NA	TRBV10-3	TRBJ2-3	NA	CAISGPPSVSTDTQYF	TGTGCCATCAGTGGGCCACCTAGCGTAAGCACAGATACGCAGTATTTT
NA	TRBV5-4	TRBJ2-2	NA	CASSSEGAGTGELFF	TGTGCCAGCAGCTCAGAAGGGGCGGGAACCGGGGAGCTGTTTTTT
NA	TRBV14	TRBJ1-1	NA	CASSRLGDLNTEAFF	TGTGCCAGCAGCCGTTTGGGGGATTTGAACACTGAAGCTTTCTTT
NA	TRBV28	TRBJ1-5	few	CASIQEYSNQPQHF	TGTGCCAGCATTCAGGAATATAGCAATCAGCCCCAGCATTTT